Listed here are 21 T cell receptor beta chains from one sample, sequenced in a study of Graves' ophthalmopathy and Graves' hyperthyroidism. For repertoire sequencing, the TCR beta CDR3 regions were amplified from RNA transcripts. The library came from an HTBI-primed first-round RT-PCR and a second-round multiplex PCR. TCRdb re-analysed the multiplex PCR reads in MiXCR, keeping a single row per CDR3 protein. The profile shows just over 600,000 distinct CDR3 sequences, over 20% of them singletons. The sequenced sample consisted of peripheral blood. These receptors came from a woman aged 18-29 years with stable Graves' hyperthyroidism. Some clones in this sample may be carry-over from other donors' samples.

This clonotype was observed many times. The junction shows a germline mismatch at one end, possibly a read error. The genes are TRBV7-2 and TRBJ1-2, with D unclear. This CDR3 contains 14 residues. Germline CDR1 and CDR2: SGHTA and FQGNSA. CDR3 sequence (DNA): TGTGCCAGCAGTTTAGCCGAGGGTAACTATGGCTACACCTTC. It yields the protein CASSLAEGNYGYTF.

This clonotype was counted only a few times. V usage is TRBV20-1 and J usage is TRBJ1-5; D gene ambiguous. Germline V gene data show CDR1 as DFQATT and CDR2 as SNEGSKA (reference sequence). V lost 6 bases and J lost 1, with 16 bases in between. The CDR3 extends over 15 amino acids. The CDR3 spells CSALTGEGSNQPQHF. The CDR3 DNA sequence: TGCAGTGCCTTAACTGGGGAAGGAAGCAATCAGCCCCAGCATTTT.

This clonotype showed up many times. Mismatch with germline at one junction end may stem from a read error. This sequence joins TRBV7-9 and TRBJ1-2; D ambiguous. This CDR3 is 8 amino acids long. From germline, CDR1 is SEHNR and CDR2 FQNEAQ (reference sequence). The CDR3, as DNA: TGTGCCAGCAGCACCCGGGCCTTC. It is translated as CASSTRAF. Supplemented by reference TRBV7-9 and TRBJ1-2, the full variable domain reads DTGVSQNPRHKITKRGQNVTFRCDPISEHNRLYWYRQTLGQGPEFLTYFQNEAQLEKSRLLSDRFSAERPKGSFSTLEIQRTEQGDSAMYLCASSTRAFGSGTRLTVV.

The chain employs TRBV11-2 and TRBJ2-7; perhaps TRBD2 as D (6 bases). Trimming left V 3 bases short and J 2 bases short, with 14 bases between. CDR1 and CDR2 from the germline V gene are SGHAT and FQNNGV. This CDR3 comprises 15 residues. In DNA, the CDR3 is TGTGCCAGCAGCTTTGGGCTCGGCGGGACCTACGAGCAGTACTTC. Translation: CASSFGLGGTYEQYF.

This clonotype was counted at least ten times. The chain links TRBV25-1 to TRBJ1-1, with 7 bases that match TRBD1. The junction had 5 bases not matched to a gene; V was cut back by 8 bases and J by 2 bases. The CDR3 has 13 amino acids. The germline CDR1 and CDR2 sequences are MGHDK and SYGVNS. CDR3 in amino acids: CASAGQLNTEAFF. As DNA, the CDR3 is TGTGCCAGCGCGGGACAGCTAAACACTGAAGCTTTCTTT. Full variable domain (remainder filled in from reference TRBV25-1 and TRBJ1-1): EADIYQTPRYLVIGTGKKITLECSQTMGHDKMYWYQQDPGMELHLIHYSYGVNSTEKGDLSSESTVSRIRTEHFPLTLESARPSHTSQYLCASAGQLNTEAFFGQGTRLTVV.

The table lists this clonotype with many counts. The chain employs TRBV12-3 or TRBV12-4 and TRBJ1-3; possibly TRBD1 for D (6 bases). V lost 0 bases and J lost 4, with 7 bases in between. The CDR3 totals 14 residues. CDR3 in DNA: TGTGCCAGCAGTTTAGCGGGGGCCGGAAACACCATATATTTT. Protein product: CASSLAGAGNTIYF.

This clonotype showed up many times. The gene calls are TRBV12-3 or TRBV12-4 and TRBJ2-7; a possible D gene is TRBD1 (5 bases). V was cut by 1 base and J by 2 bases, with 12 bases left in between. The CDR3 loop spans 15 amino acids. The CDR3 bases are TGTGCCAGCAGTTTAGATCGTTCCAGGGCCTACGAGCAGTACTTC. Its protein is CASSLDRSRAYEQYF.

The CDR3 loop is CASSDRPMNTEAFF. Here the CDR3 DNA reads TGTGCCAGCAGTGATCGACCGATGAACACTGAAGCTTTCTTT. The chain uses TRBV6-1 and TRBJ1-1; D not resolved. The CDR3 has 14 amino acids. The V gene's germline CDR1 is MNHNS and CDR2 SASEGT. The V gene lost 3 bases and the J gene lost 0 bases, with 8 bases spanning the gap.

This clonotype was counted at least ten times. The chain uses TRBV27 and TRBJ2-7; no definite D call. Trimming cost V 2 bases and J 2 bases, with 10 bases left between them. Germline CDR1 and CDR2: MNHEY and SMNVEV (reference sequence). This CDR3 region has 14 residues. The chain's CDR3 is CASSLHVETYEQYF. CDR3 bases: TGTGCCAGCAGTTTACACGTTGAGACCTACGAGCAGTACTTC.

A remark on this clonotype: The conserved closing phenylalanine or tryptophan is absent in this CDR3, likely reflecting a read error. The chain combines TRBV4-2 with TRBJ1-5; D remains ambiguous. Germline assignment: CDR1 LGHNA and CDR2 YNFKEQ. This CDR3 comprises 16 residues. The ends were cut back, 4 bases at V and 8 bases at J, with 21 bases in the middle. The CDR3 sequence: CASSPGRASLREPQHL. In DNA form, the CDR3 reads TGTGCCAGCAGCCCAGGCCGGGCCTCCCTTCGGGAGCCCCAGCATCTT.

This clonotype was observed many times. The chain couples TRBV30 to TRBJ1-1; 11 bases are shared with TRBD1. This CDR3 region has 16 residues. V was pared by 5 bases and J by 0 bases, with 8 bases of the junction left unmatched. From germline, CDR1 is GTSNPN and CDR2 SVGIG (reference sequence). CDR3 nucleotides: TGTGCCTGGGTAGGACAGGGGGCCATAATGAACACTGAAGCTTTCTTT. This sequence encodes CAWVGQGAIMNTEAFF.

The sample holds many counts of this clonotype. The chain links TRBV11-2 to TRBJ1-1, with no clear D. CDR3 size: 12 residues. Germline assignment: CDR1 SGHAT and CDR2 FQNNGV. The V and J ends lost 3 bases and 0 bases respectively, with 2 bases between them. DNA of the CDR3: TGTGCCAGCAGCTTTGTGAACACTGAAGCTTTCTTT. Protein: CASSFVNTEAFF. The variable domain in full, with the rest retrieved from reference TRBV11-2 and TRBJ1-1, is EAGVAQSPRYKIIEKRQSVAFWCNPISGHATLYWYQQILGQGPKLLIQFQNNGVVDDSQLPKDRFSAERLKGVDSTLKIQPAKLEDSAVYLCASSFVNTEAFFGQGTRLTVV.

This clonotype was picked up many times. The chain is built from TRBV29-1 and TRBJ2-7; TRBD2 matches at 9 bases. This CDR3 spans 12 amino acids. V was clipped by 6 bases and J by 2 bases; unmatched bases: 2. CDR1 SQVTM and CDR2 ANQGSEA come from the germline V gene. The CDR3 reads CSVTSGTYEQYF. DNA of the CDR3: TGCAGCGTGACTAGCGGTACCTACGAGCAGTACTTC.

This clonotype was seen ten or more times. The gene calls are TRBV18 and TRBJ1-2; TRBD1 is a possible D gene (5 bases). Deletions cut 3 bases from V and 7 bases from J, with 15 bases between. Germline values: CDR1 KGHSH, CDR2 LQKENI. The CDR3 totals 14 residues. The CDR3 is CASSPSSDSSGYTF. CDR3 DNA: TGTGCCAGCTCACCTTCCTCCGACAGCAGTGGCTACACCTTC.

This clonotype showed up many times. The chain employs TRBV30 and TRBJ1-1; the D gene is possibly TRBD1 (6 bases). CDR1 and CDR2 from the germline V gene are GTSNPN and SVGIG (reference sequence). V was clipped by 2 bases and J by 0 bases, with 10 bases between them. There are 14 residues in the CDR3. CDR3 in amino acids: CAWSLGQLNTEAFF. The CDR3 nucleotides read TGTGCCTGGAGTCTCGGACAGTTGAACACTGAAGCTTTCTTT. The whole variable domain, remainder taken from reference TRBV30 and TRBJ1-1, is SQTIHQWPATLVQPVGSPLSLECTVEGTSNPNLYWYRQAAGRGLQLLFYSVGIGQISSEVPQNLSASRPQDRQFILSSKKLLLSDSGFYLCAWSLGQLNTEAFFGQGTRLTVV.

This clonotype appeared many times. The chain carries TRBV6-2 or TRBV6-3 and TRBJ2-2; 10 nucleotides align to TRBD2. The length of the CDR3 is 18 residues. J gave up 1 base and V 2 bases, and 7 bases lay outside the gene matches. The germline CDR1 and CDR2 sequences are MNHEY and SVGEGT. Here the CDR3 DNA reads TGTGCCAGCAGTTACGGTGGTAGCGGGGGGAAGAACACCGGGGAGCTGTTTTTT. Translating it yields CASSYGGSGGKNTGELFF.

Ten or more counts support this clonotype. The DNA for the CDR3 is TGTGCCAGCAGTAGGGGAGCAGGGAATCAGCCCCAGCATTTT. Its translation: CASSRGAGNQPQHF. The chain has TRBV6-1 and TRBJ1-5, with a tentative D call TRBD1 (5 bases). Trimming shortened V by 5 bases and J by 4 bases, and 12 bases separated the two germline ends. CDR3 size: 14 residues. From germline, CDR1 is MNHNS and CDR2 SASEGT.

The chain links TRBV7-9 to TRBJ1-1; tentatively, D is TRBD1 (5 bases). The CDR3 consists of 14 residues. Looked up from germline, CDR1 is SEHNR and CDR2 is FQNEAQ (reference sequence). The V gene lost 4 bases and the J gene lost 4 bases, with 13 bases spanning the gap. The CDR3 spells CASSWEGIGTEAFF. As DNA, the CDR3 is TGTGCCAGCAGCTGGGAGGGGATTGGCACTGAAGCTTTCTTT.

This clonotype was seen at least ten times. The gene calls are TRBV5-1 and TRBJ1-1; D gene uncertain. Trimming removed 2 bases from V and 0 bases from J, with 8 bases in between. CDR1 is SGHRS, CDR2 YFSETQ, per germline. The CDR3 is 14 amino acids. This CDR3 is CASSLKGVNTEAFF. The CDR3 coding sequence is TGCGCCAGCAGCTTAAAGGGAGTGAACACTGAAGCTTTCTTT.

This chain links TRBV6-1 with TRBJ1-6; no clear D. Trimming cost V 2 bases and J 8 bases, with 10 bases left between them. This CDR3 comprises 14 residues. The germline CDR1 and CDR2 sequences are MNHNS and SASEGT. The CDR3 DNA follows: TGTGCCAGCAGTGAATTCCTCGGCTATTCACCCCTCCACTTT. This encodes CASSEFLGYSPLHF.

This chain joins TRBV12-3 or TRBV12-4 and TRBJ1-1; D is undetermined. The CDR3 runs 13 residues. Trimming removed 2 bases at V and 3 bases at J, with 7 bases between. CDR3 amino acids: CASSLLWDTEAFF. CDR3 sequence (DNA): TGTGCCAGCAGTTTACTATGGGACACTGAAGCTTTCTTT.